These 27 T cell receptor beta chains were sequenced from one sample in a study of blood T cell repertoires in COVID-19. Clones were sequenced by immunoSEQ multiplex PCR, and TCRdb holds only the in-frame ones, with some missing. In the table there are under 200,000 clones, about 85% of which are singletons. The sample consisted of peripheral blood. Receptor source: a woman at least 80 years old with acute or convalescent COVID-19.

The chain couples TRBV18 to TRBJ1-2; no definite D call. The ends were cut back, 4 bases at V and 0 bases at J, with 6 bases in the middle. Germline assignment: CDR1 KGHSH and CDR2 LQKENI. The CDR3 contains 13 residues. The CDR3 is CASSRGSNYGYTF. CDR3 DNA sequence: TGTGCCAGCTCACGAGGGTCTAACTATGGCTACACCTTC.

The chain recombines TRBV3-1 (or the pseudogene TRBV3-2) with TRBJ2-1; D uncertain. The CDR3 runs to 11 residues. V dropped 1 base and J dropped 9 bases, with 4 bases sitting between them. In germline, CDR1 is LGHDT, CDR2 YNNKEL (reference sequence). CDR3 region: CASSQAFEQFF. Here the CDR3 DNA reads TGTGCCAGCAGCCAAGCTTTTGAGCAGTTCTTC.

The chain recombines TRBV18 with TRBJ2-7; 10 nucleotides align to TRBD1. Germline loops: CDR1 KGHSH, CDR2 LQKENI. The CDR3 loop spans 16 amino acids. The junction had 10 bases not matched to a gene; V was cut back by 5 bases and J by 3 bases. CDR3 residues: CASSSQGRTGGYEQYF. The CDR3 nucleotides are TGTGCCAGCTCATCCCAAGGTCGGACAGGGGGCTACGAGCAGTACTTC.

The chain joins TRBV3-1 (or the pseudogene TRBV3-2) to TRBJ2-5; tentatively, D is TRBD2 (5 bases). V lost 6 bases and J 4 bases, leaving 12 bases between the germline ends. Germline CDR1 is LGHDT and CDR2 is YNNKEL (reference sequence). The CDR3 is made up of 13 amino acids. Written as DNA, the CDR3 is TGTGCCAGCAGTCCTAGCACGGGAGAGACCCAGTACTTC. Residues: CASSPSTGETQYF.

V usage is TRBV3-1 (or the pseudogene TRBV3-2) and J usage is TRBJ2-1, with 12 nucleotides matching TRBD2. The CDR3 covers 17 residues. Germline assignment: CDR1 LGHDT and CDR2 YNNKEL (reference sequence). Losses at the gene ends were 1 base for V and 5 bases for J; bases not matched to a gene: 6. CDR3 in DNA: TGTGCCAGCAGCCAAGGCCAGACTAGCGGGAGAGACAATGAGCAGTTCTTC. It translates to CASSQGQTSGRDNEQFF.

The chain uses TRBV19 and TRBJ1-2; no clear D. Germline CDR1 is LNHDA and CDR2 is SQIVND (reference sequence). V lost 6 bases, J lost 4 bases, and 9 bases lay in between. The CDR3 length is 12 residues. CDR3 protein: CASRRQAYGYTF. The CDR3, as DNA: TGTGCCAGTAGGCGTCAGGCCTATGGCTACACCTTC.

The chain recombines TRBV12-3 or TRBV12-4 with TRBJ2-7; the D gene is possibly TRBD2 (5 bases). Deletions cut 6 bases from V and 6 bases from J, with 15 bases between. The length of the CDR3 is 13 residues. The CDR3 DNA is TGTGCCAGCAGGCCGGGCCCCGGAGGCGAGCAGTACTTC. Protein product: CASRPGPGGEQYF.

In its sample, this clone was seen once. The V call is TRBV24-1, the J call TRBJ2-3; maybe TRBD2 (6 bases). Trimming removed 4 bases from V and 12 bases from J, with 16 bases in between. This CDR3 is built from 13 residues. Germline lookup yields CDR1 KGHDR and CDR2 SFDVKD. The CDR3 region is CATSDPGLLGQYF. CDR3 DNA sequence: TGTGCCACCAGTGACCCGGGACTCCTGGGCCAGTATTTT.

The chain uses TRBV3-1 (or the pseudogene TRBV3-2) and TRBJ2-7; weak D call: TRBD1 (5 bases). With 2 bases removed from V and 0 bases from J, the gap between germline ends came to 14 bases. This CDR3 spans 16 amino acids. Germline assignment: CDR1 LGHDT and CDR2 YNNKEL (reference sequence). CDR3 DNA sequence: TGTGCCAGCAGCCAATGGGGCGGAGTAAGCTCCTACGAGCAGTACTTC. Amino acid sequence: CASSQWGGVSSYEQYF.

The gene calls are TRBV7-2 and TRBJ2-3; TRBD2 agrees at 9 bases. CDR3 length: 15 amino acids. The ends lost 3 bases at V and 4 bases at J; junction bases unmatched: 5. In germline, CDR1 is SGHTA, CDR2 FQGNSA. CDR3 nucleotides: TGTGCCAGCAGCTTGAGGCGGGGGGGCGCAGATACGCAGTATTTT. Its translation is CASSLRRGGADTQYF.

V gene TRBV4-1 combines with J gene TRBJ1-1; no reliable D call. V was pared by 0 bases and J by 5 bases, with 16 bases between. CDR3 length: 16 residues. The germline CDR1 and CDR2 sequences are MGHRA and YSYEKL. The CDR3 DNA reads as TGCGCCAGCAGCCAAGATCCACCGACAAGAGGGACTGAAGCTTTCTTT. Protein product: CASSQDPPTRGTEAFF.

The V and J genes are TRBV20-1 and TRBJ1-1; D unclear. Trimming cost V 3 bases and J 1 base, with 9 bases left between them. The CDR3 runs to 13 residues. Germline V gene data show CDR1 as DFQATT and CDR2 as SNEGSKA (reference sequence). The CDR3 DNA sequence: TGCAGTGCTAGTAGCAGGCGGAACACTGAAGCTTTCTTT. This sequence encodes CSASSRRNTEAFF.

This clone occurred many times. J is TRBJ2-3 and V is TRBV5-1; 10 nucleotides agree with TRBD2. The V and J ends lost 4 bases and 3 bases, in that order; junction bases with no gene match: 8. This CDR3 spans 16 amino acids. Germline CDR1 and CDR2: SGHRS and YFSETQ. The CDR3 sequence: CASSPGLAIITDTQYF. CDR3 nucleotides: TGCGCCAGCAGCCCGGGACTAGCGATCATAACAGATACGCAGTATTTT.

The V call is TRBV5-4, the J call TRBJ2-1; a weak D match, TRBD2 (5 bases). Deletions cut 2 bases from V and 6 bases from J, with 15 bases between. Germline-derived CDR1 and CDR2 are SGHNT and YYREEE (reference sequence). The CDR3 loop spans 15 amino acids. CDR3 sequence (DNA): TGTGCCAGCAGCTTCAAAGGAGGCCGGCCCAATGAGCAGTTCTTC. Translation gives CASSFKGGRPNEQFF.

This clone has only a few counts. V usage is TRBV11-3 and J usage is TRBJ2-5, with 8 bases that match TRBD2. Germline CDR1 reads SGHNT; CDR2 reads YENEEA. This CDR3 spans 14 amino acids. V lost 5 bases to trimming and J lost 3 bases; unmatched junction nucleotides: 5. Written as DNA, the CDR3 is TGTGCCAGCAGCCCAAGCGGGGGAGAAGAGACCCAGTACTTC. Protein sequence: CASSPSGGEETQYF.

The CDR3 DNA reads TGTGCCAGCAGCCCCACTTCTAGCGGACCGCTCTATACGCAGTATTTT. It is translated as CASSPTSSGPLYTQYF. The rearrangement joins TRBV7-3 to TRBJ2-3; 7 bases are shared with TRBD2. The CDR3 sequence is 16 residues long. The junction had 15 bases not matched to a gene; V was cut back by 5 bases and J by 7 bases. Per germline, CDR1 SGHTA and CDR2 FQGTGA.

This clone has more than one count but fewer than ten. The rearrangement links TRBV10-3 to TRBJ2-7; 9 bases align to TRBD1. Germline V lookup: CDR1 ENHRY, CDR2 SYGVKD. The V and J ends lost 9 bases and 6 bases, in that order; junction bases with no gene match: 12. This CDR3 has 14 residues. The DNA of the CDR3 is TGTGCCATTAGGGGGGACAGGGCGGGTTCCGAGCAGTACTTC. Translated: CAIRGDRAGSEQYF.

The rearrangement links TRBV5-1 to TRBJ2-3; 11 nucleotides line up with TRBD2. CDR1 and CDR2 from the germline V gene are SGHRS and YFSETQ. V lost 1 base to trimming and J lost 4 bases; unmatched junction nucleotides: 8. CDR3 size: 17 residues. Here the CDR3 reads CASSLQPGTSGSDTQYF. CDR3 sequence (DNA): TGCGCCAGCAGCTTGCAACCCGGGACTAGCGGATCAGATACGCAGTATTTT.

This clone has a handful of counts. The gene calls are TRBV5-1 and TRBJ1-2, with TRBD1 as a possible D gene (6 bases). The CDR3 covers 14 residues. The germline V gene encodes CDR1 SGHRS and CDR2 YFSETQ. Trimming took 0 bases from V and 5 from J, leaving 11 bases between them. This CDR3 reads CASSLGQVLYGYTF. The CDR3 DNA is TGCGCCAGCAGCTTGGGACAGGTCCTTTATGGCTACACCTTC.

The rearrangement uses TRBV6-6 and TRBJ2-5; a weak D match, TRBD1 (5 bases). CDR1 is MNHNY and CDR2 is SVGAGI in the germline V gene (reference sequence). The CDR3 is 16 residues long. Trimming took 5 bases from V and 4 from J, leaving 20 bases between them. CDR3 DNA sequence: TGTGCCAGCAGTCGAACAGGACCCGCCTCTCGAGAGACCCAGTACTTC. It translates to CASSRTGPASRETQYF.

The chain links TRBV12-3 or TRBV12-4 to TRBJ1-2; D call uncertain. V was clipped by 3 bases and J by 8 bases, with 4 bases between them. This CDR3 has 10 residues. CDR3 nucleotides: TGTGCCAGCAGTTTTGGCGGCTACACCTTC. Its translation is CASSFGGYTF.

The chain carries TRBV18 and TRBJ2-7; 9 bases fit TRBD1. The CDR3 extends over 15 amino acids. Germline assignment: CDR1 KGHSH and CDR2 LQKENI. V was pared by 3 bases and J by 7 bases, with 10 bases of the junction left unmatched. This CDR3 is CASSPAPGQGGEQYF. The CDR3 bases are TGTGCCAGCTCACCGGCCCCGGGACAGGGAGGTGAGCAGTACTTC.

The chain couples TRBV7-2 to TRBJ2-1; 9 bases are shared with TRBD2. Unmatched junction bases numbered 12, after V lost 2 bases and J lost 7 bases. The germline CDR1 and CDR2 sequences are SGHTA and FQGNSA. The CDR3 is 17 amino acids. The CDR3 nucleotides read TGTGCCAGCAGCTTATCATTCGGCGGGGGGGCCTCTAATGAGCAGTTCTTC. Translation gives CASSLSFGGGASNEQFF.

The rearrangement uses TRBV5-1 and TRBJ2-5; 8 bases fit TRBD1. CDR3 length: 13 amino acids. Germline CDR1 SGHRS, CDR2 YFSETQ. V lost 4 bases to trimming and J lost 4 bases; unmatched junction nucleotides: 3. In DNA, the CDR3 is TGCGCCAGCAGCACGACAGGGGCAGAGACCCAGTACTTC. Translated, it gives CASSTTGAETQYF.

The J gene is TRBJ2-1, the V gene TRBV4-1; 11 bases are a match to TRBD2. This CDR3 spans 16 amino acids. Germline V gene data show CDR1 as MGHRA and CDR2 as YSYEKL. V lost 0 bases to trimming and J lost 7 bases; unmatched junction nucleotides: 5. CDR3 bases: TGCGCCAGCAGCCAAGACACTAGCGGGAGTAGGAATGAGCAGTTCTTC. This codes for CASSQDTSGSRNEQFF.

This clone appeared a few times. V is TRBV10-1 and J is TRBJ1-1, with a tentative D call TRBD1 (5 bases). The V and J ends lost 6 bases and 7 bases respectively, with 18 bases between them. Germline CDR1 reads WNHNN; CDR2 reads SYGVQD (reference sequence). This CDR3 has 14 amino acids. The CDR3 bases are TGCGCCAGCAGACCTGGGACCTCCGGGGGTGAAGCTTTCTTT. Amino acid sequence: CASRPGTSGGEAFF.

The chain joins TRBV4-1 to TRBJ1-5; TRBD1 is a possible D gene (5 bases). Trimming pared 1 base from V and 4 bases from J, leaving 8 bases between. This CDR3 region has 14 residues. The germline gives CDR1 MGHRA, CDR2 YSYEKL. This chain's CDR3 is CASSQVPGNQPQHF. CDR3 bases: TGCGCCAGCAGCCAAGTTCCAGGGAATCAGCCCCAGCATTTT.